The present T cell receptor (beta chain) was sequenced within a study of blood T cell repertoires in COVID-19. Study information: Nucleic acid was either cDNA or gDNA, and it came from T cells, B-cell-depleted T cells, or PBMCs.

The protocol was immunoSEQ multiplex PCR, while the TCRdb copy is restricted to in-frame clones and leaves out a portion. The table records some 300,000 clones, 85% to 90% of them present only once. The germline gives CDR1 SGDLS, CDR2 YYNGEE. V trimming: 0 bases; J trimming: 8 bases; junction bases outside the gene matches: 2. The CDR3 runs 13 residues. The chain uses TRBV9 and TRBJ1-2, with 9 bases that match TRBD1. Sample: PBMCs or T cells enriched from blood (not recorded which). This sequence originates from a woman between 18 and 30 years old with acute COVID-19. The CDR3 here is CASSVDGQGGYTF. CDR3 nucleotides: TGTGCCAGCAGCGTAGATGGACAGGGGGGCTACACCTTC.